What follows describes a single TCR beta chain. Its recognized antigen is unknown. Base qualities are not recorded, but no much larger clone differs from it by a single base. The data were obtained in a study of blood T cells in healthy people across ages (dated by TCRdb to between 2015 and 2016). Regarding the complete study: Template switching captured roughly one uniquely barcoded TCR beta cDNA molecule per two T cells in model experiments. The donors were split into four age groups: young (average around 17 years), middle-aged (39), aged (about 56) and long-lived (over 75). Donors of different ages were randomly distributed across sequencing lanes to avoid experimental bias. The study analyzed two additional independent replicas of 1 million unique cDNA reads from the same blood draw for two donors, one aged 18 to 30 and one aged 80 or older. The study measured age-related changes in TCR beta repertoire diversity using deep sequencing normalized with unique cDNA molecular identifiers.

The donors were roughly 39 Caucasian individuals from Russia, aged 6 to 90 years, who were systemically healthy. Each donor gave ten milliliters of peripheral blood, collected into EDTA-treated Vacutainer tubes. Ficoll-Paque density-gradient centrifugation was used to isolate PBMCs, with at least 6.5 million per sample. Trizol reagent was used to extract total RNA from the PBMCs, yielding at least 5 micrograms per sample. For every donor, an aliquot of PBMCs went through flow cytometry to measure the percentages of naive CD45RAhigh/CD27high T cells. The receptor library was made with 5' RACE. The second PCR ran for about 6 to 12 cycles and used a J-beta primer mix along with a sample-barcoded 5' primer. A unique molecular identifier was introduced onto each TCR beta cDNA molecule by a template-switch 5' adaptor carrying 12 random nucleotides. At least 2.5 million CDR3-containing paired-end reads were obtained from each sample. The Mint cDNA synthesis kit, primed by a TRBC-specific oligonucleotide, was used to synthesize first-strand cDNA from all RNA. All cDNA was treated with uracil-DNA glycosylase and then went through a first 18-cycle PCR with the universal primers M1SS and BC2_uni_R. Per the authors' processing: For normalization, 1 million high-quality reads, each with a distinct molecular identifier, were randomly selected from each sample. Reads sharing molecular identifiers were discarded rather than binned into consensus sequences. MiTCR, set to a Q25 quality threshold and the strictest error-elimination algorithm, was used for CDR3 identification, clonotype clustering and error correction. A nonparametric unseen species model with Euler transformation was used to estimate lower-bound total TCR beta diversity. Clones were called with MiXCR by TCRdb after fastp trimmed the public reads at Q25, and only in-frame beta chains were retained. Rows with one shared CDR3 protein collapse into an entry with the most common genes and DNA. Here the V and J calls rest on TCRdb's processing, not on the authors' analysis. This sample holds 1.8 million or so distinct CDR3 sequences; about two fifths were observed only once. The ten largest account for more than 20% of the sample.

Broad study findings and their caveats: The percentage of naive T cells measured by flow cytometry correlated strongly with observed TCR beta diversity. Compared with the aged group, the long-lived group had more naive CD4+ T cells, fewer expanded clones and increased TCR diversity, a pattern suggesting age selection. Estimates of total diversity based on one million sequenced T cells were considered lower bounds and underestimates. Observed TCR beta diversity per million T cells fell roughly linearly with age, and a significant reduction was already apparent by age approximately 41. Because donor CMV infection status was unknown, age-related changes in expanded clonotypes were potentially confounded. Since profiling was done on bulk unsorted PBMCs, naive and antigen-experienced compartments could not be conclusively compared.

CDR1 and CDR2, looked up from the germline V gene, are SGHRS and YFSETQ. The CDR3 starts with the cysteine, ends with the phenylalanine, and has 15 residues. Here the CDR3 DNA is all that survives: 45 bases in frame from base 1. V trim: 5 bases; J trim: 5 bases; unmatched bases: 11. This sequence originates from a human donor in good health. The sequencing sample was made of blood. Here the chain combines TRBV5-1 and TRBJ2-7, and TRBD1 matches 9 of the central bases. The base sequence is TGCGCCAGCAGACTGACCGGGACAGGGACTAACGAGCAGTACTTC. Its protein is CASRLTGTGTNEQYF.